These T cell receptor beta chains were read from a single sample in a study of Graves' ophthalmopathy and Graves' hyperthyroidism. TCRdb reanalysed the multiplex PCR reads using MiXCR and keeps one entry per CDR3 protein. The table lists 200,000 to 250,000 distinct CDR3 sequences, around a fifth of them singletons. Sequences were obtained from peripheral blood. The receptor source for this set is a woman between 45 and 60 years old with Graves' ophthalmopathy. CDR3s include the opening cysteine and the closing phenylalanine or tryptophan. Rows give clone size only sometimes, using once, few, many, or a class for an expanded clone.

13 TRBJ2-7 TRBV30 many CAWSDGTRDEQYF
14 TRBJ2-7 TRBV27 many CASSLGPFAGQQYF
15 TRBJ2-5 TRBV18 - CASSPPYGQGETQYF
12 TRBJ1-1 TRBV30 many CAWSASNTEAFF
13 TRBJ1-5 TRBV4-1 few CASSREGIQPQHF
14 TRBJ2-5 TRBV7-9 many CASSPDLSQETQYF
15 TRBJ2-7 TRBV10-3 many CAISEPDRGTHEQYF
14 TRBJ1-1 TRBV12-3/TRBV12-4 - CASSRQGLNTEAFF
13 TRBJ1-5 TRBV19 many CASSMAGDQPQHF
15 TRBJ2-5 TRBV12-3/TRBV12-4 - CASSFSGSEEETQYF
16 TRBJ1-5 TRBV18 - CASSPNRGLSNQPQHF
15 TRBJ1-1 TRBV15 many CATSRGDVGNTEAFF
15 TRBJ2-7 TRBV18 few CASSRDGLGSYEQYF
19 TRBJ1-1 TRBV10-2 few CASNRIPRFPSTWNTEAFF
17 TRBJ2-2 TRBV6-2/TRBV6-3 many CASSPRLGRANTGELFF
16 TRBJ2-5 TRBV7-9 - CASSSTAGTGKETQYF
15 TRBJ1-5 TRBV12-3/TRBV12-4 many CASSRQGGLNQPQHF
14 TRBJ2-5 TRBV7-8 - CASSPFARQETQYF
14 TRBJ2-5 TRBV19 few CASSMGGTGETQYF
13 TRBJ2-2 TRBV2 - CAGDRDSTGELFF
13 TRBJ1-2 TRBV6-1 - CASSDQGPYGYTF
14 TRBJ2-5 TRBV12-3/TRBV12-4 many CASSLAGGGETQYF